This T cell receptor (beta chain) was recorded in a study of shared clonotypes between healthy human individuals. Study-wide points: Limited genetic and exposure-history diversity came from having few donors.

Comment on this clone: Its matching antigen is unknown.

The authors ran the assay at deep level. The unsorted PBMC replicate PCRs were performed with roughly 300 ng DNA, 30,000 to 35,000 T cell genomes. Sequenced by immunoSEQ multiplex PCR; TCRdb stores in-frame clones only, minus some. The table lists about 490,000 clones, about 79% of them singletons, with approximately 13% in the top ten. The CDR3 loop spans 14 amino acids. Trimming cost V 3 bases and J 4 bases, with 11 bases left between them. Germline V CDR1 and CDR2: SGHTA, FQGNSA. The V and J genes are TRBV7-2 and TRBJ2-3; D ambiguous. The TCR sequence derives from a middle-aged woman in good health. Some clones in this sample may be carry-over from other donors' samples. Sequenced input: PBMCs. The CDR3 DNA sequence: TGTGCCAGCAGCTTCCCGGTTGGCGCAGATACGCAGTATTTT. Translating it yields CASSFPVGADTQYF.